Shown below are 10 T cell receptor beta chains from a single sample sequenced in a study of post-analysis software for immune sequencing data. Broader study findings: The five TRBV segments detected at higher frequency in patients than in controls included TRBV5-6, TRBV5-1 and TRBV20-1.

The authors incorporated unique molecular identifiers into the TCR beta cDNA libraries. Via MiXCR, TCRdb re-called the PCR reads, giving one row per CDR3 protein. The table has some 690,000 distinct CDR3 sequences, 55% to 60% seen once. Their antigens are not known. The sequenced material came from blood. The receptors derive from a girl aged 2-10 years with multiple sclerosis.

This sequence joins TRBV12-3 or TRBV12-4 and TRBJ1-2, with D unresolved. The CDR3 has 13 amino acids. V lost 5 bases and J lost 8, with 15 bases in between. Here the CDR3 reads CASSIVAGRGYTF. DNA for the CDR3: TGTGCCAGCAGTATCGTCGCGGGGAGAGGCTACACCTTC.

This clonotype was counted only a few times. The chain couples TRBV29-1 to TRBJ1-2; D is unresolved. This CDR3 has 13 residues. Germline V gene data show CDR1 as SQVTM and CDR2 as ANQGSEA. The germline V and J ends were trimmed by 0 bases and 5 bases, with 10 bases remaining between them. DNA of the CDR3: TGCAGCGTTGAAGAAGTTTCGGTATATGGCTACACCTTC. Protein sequence: CSVEEVSVYGYTF.

The V and J genes are TRBV15 and TRBJ2-1, with D tentatively TRBD2 (6 bases). The length of the CDR3 is 17 residues. Germline CDR1 LNHNV, CDR2 YYDKDF (reference sequence). Trimming left V 1 base short and J 0 bases short, with 13 bases between. The CDR3 DNA reads as TGTGCCACCAGCAGAGTCCCGACGACTAGCTCCTACAATGAGCAGTTCTTC. Protein product: CATSRVPTTSSYNEQFF.

The chain combines TRBV28 with TRBJ1-4; 7 bases agree with TRBD1. The CDR3 runs to 14 residues. CDR1 is MDHEN and CDR2 is SYDVKM in the germline V gene. V shed 4 bases, J shed 6 bases, and the junction held 5 bases outside the gene matches. The CDR3 DNA sequence: TGTGCCAGCAGTTCCGGGACAGAGGATGAAAAACTGTTTTTT. Its protein product is CASSSGTEDEKLFF.

This clonotype was seen more than once but under ten times. The chain joins TRBV7-2 to TRBJ2-3; maybe TRBD1 (6 bases). Germline CDR1 reads SGHTA; CDR2 reads FQGNSA. Trimming pared 4 bases from V and 2 bases from J, leaving 10 bases between. This CDR3 has 14 residues. Written as DNA, the CDR3 is TGTGCCAGCAGCTCCAGGACAGACACAGATACGCAGTATTTT. Amino acids: CASSSRTDTDTQYF. Based on the CDR3 plus reference TRBV7-2 and TRBJ2-3, the full variable domain is GAGVSQSPSNKVTEKGKDVELRCDPISGHTALYWYRQSLGQGLEFLIYFQGNSAPDKSGLPSDRFSAERTGGSVSTLTIQRTQQEDSAVYLCASSSRTDTDTQYFGPGTRLTVL.

V is TRBV29-1 and J is TRBJ1-2; TRBD1 matches at 9 bases. The CDR3 contains 14 residues. With 6 bases clipped from V and 4 bases from J, the junction kept 9 bases outside the gene matches. Germline CDR1 and CDR2: SQVTM and ANQGSEA. CDR3 amino acids: CSVARTGDPYGYTF. The CDR3 region has the DNA TGCAGCGTGGCGAGGACAGGGGACCCCTATGGCTACACCTTC.

The J gene is TRBJ1-5, the V gene TRBV12-3 or TRBV12-4; 7 bases fit TRBD1. The V gene end was trimmed by 5 bases and the J gene end by 9 bases; junction bases not matched to a gene: 10. The CDR3 loop spans 14 amino acids. The CDR3 spells CASSPRDRSGPQHF. The CDR3 DNA reads TGTGCCAGCAGTCCAAGGGACAGATCAGGGCCCCAGCATTTT.

The chain has TRBV20-1 and TRBJ2-3, with TRBD2 matching 8 bases. Germline values: CDR1 DFQATT, CDR2 SNEGSKA (reference sequence). V lost 3 bases and J lost 0; bases outside the gene matches: 5. This CDR3 is 15 amino acids long. The CDR3 protein is CSASKAGASTDTQYF. DNA of the CDR3: TGCAGTGCTAGTAAAGCGGGGGCTAGCACAGATACGCAGTATTTT.

The V and J genes are TRBV4-3 and TRBJ2-5; D uncertain. Germline V gene data show CDR1 as LGHNA and CDR2 as YSLEER. This CDR3 spans 13 amino acids. V lost 1 base and J 4 bases, leaving 7 bases between the germline ends. CDR3 in DNA: TGCGCCAGCAGCCAAGGTTGGGGAGAGACCCAGTACTTC. Protein sequence: CASSQGWGETQYF.

The rearrangement joins TRBV20-1 to TRBJ2-1; D is undetermined. CDR1 and CDR2 (germline): DFQATT, SNEGSKA (reference sequence). V was shortened by 3 bases and J by 4 bases, with 16 bases between the two germline ends. This CDR3 has 15 amino acids. CDR3 residues: CSASPRTFLYNEQFF. The DNA of the CDR3 is TGCAGTGCTAGCCCGCGCACATTCCTTTACAATGAGCAGTTCTTC.